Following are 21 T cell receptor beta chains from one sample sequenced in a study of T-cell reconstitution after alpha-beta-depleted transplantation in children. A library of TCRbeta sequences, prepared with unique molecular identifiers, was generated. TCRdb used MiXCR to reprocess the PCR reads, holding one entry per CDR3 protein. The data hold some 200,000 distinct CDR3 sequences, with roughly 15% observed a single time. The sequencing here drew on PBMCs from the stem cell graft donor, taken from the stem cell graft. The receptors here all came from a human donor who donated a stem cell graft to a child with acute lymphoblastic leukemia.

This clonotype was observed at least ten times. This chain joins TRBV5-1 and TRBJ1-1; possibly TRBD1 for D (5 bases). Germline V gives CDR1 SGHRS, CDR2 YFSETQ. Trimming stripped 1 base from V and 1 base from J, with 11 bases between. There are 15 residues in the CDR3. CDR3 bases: TGCGCCAGCAGCTTGTACGACAGAACGAACACTGAAGCTTTCTTT. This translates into CASSLYDRTNTEAFF.

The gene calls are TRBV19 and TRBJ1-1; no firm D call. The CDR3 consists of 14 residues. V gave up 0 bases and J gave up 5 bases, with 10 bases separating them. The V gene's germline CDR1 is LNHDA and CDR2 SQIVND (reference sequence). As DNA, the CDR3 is TGTGCCAGTAGTATAGATCACGGGTCGACTGAAGCTTTCTTT. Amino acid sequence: CASSIDHGSTEAFF.

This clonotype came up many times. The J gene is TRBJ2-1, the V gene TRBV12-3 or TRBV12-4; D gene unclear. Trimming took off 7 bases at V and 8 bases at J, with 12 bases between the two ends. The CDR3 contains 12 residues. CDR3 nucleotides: TGTGCCAGCACCCGGCGTGGGGATGAGCAGTTCTTC. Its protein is CASTRRGDEQFF.

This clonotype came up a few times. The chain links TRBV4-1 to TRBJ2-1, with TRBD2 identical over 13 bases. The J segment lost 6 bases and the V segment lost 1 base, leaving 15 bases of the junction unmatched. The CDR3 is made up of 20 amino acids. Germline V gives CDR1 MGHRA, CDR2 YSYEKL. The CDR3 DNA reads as TGCGCCAGCAGCCAAGTCGGACTAGCGGGAGTAAGGAGGGGAGCCAATGAGCAGTTCTTC. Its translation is CASSQVGLAGVRRGANEQFF.

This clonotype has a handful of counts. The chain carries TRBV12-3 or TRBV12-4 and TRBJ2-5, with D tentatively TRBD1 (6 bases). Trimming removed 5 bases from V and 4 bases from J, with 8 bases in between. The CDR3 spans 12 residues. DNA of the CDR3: TGTGCCAGCAGTGGACAGTCAGAGACCCAGTACTTC. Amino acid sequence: CASSGQSETQYF.

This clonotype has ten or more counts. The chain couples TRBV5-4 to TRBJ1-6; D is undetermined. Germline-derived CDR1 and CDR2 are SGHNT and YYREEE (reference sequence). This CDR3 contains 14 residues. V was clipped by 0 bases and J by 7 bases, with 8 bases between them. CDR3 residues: CASSLVSPNSPLHF. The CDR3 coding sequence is TGTGCCAGCAGCTTGGTGTCCCCAAATTCACCCCTCCACTTT.

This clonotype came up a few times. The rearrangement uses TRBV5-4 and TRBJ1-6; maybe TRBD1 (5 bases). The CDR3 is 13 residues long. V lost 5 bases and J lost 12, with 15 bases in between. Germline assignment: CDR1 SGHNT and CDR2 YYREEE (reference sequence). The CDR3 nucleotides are TGTGCCAGCAGATTAGCTCGGGGCGGACCCCTCCACTTT. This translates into CASRLARGGPLHF.

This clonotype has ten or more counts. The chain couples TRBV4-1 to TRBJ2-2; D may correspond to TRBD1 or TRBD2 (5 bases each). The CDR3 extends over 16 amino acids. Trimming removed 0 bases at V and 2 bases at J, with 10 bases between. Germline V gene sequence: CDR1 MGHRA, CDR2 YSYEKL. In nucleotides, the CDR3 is TGCGCCAGCAGCCAAGACGCCCGGGGCAACACCGGGGAGCTGTTTTTT. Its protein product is CASSQDARGNTGELFF.

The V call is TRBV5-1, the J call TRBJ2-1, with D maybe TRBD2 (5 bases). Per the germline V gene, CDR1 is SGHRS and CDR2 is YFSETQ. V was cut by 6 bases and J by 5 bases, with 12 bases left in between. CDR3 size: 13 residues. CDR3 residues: CASTLYGNNEQFF. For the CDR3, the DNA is TGCGCCAGCACCCTTTACGGGAACAATGAGCAGTTCTTC.

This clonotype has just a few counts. For the CDR3, the DNA is TGTGCCAGCACCCGACAGACGAACACTGAAGCTTTCTTT. Translating it yields CASTRQTNTEAFF. The chain employs TRBV12-3 or TRBV12-4 and TRBJ1-1, with D possibly TRBD1 on 5 matching bases. V lost 7 bases and J lost 1, with 10 bases in between. There are 13 residues in the CDR3.

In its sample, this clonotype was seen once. The CDR3 loop reads CASSSSPVLGNEKLFF. The CDR3 coding sequence is TGTGCCAGCAGTTCGAGCCCGGTCTTGGGTAATGAAAAACTGTTTTTT. The V and J genes are TRBV12-3 or TRBV12-4 and TRBJ1-4; no clear D gene. V dropped 4 bases and J dropped 4 bases, with 16 bases sitting between them. The CDR3 consists of 16 residues.

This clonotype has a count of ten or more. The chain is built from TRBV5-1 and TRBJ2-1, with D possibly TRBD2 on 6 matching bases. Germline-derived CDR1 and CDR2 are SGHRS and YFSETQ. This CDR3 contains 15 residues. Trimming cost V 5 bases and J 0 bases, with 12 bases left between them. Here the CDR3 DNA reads TGCGCCAGCAGTGAGAGGACTAACTCCTACAATGAGCAGTTCTTC. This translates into CASSERTNSYNEQFF.

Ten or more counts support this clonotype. CDR3 protein: CSSGTTKNTDTQYF. Here the CDR3 DNA reads TGCAGCTCCGGGACAACTAAAAACACAGATACGCAGTATTTT. The rearrangement links TRBV20-1 to TRBJ2-3; D is possibly TRBD1 (6 bases). This CDR3 region has 14 residues. In germline, CDR1 is DFQATT, CDR2 SNEGSKA (reference sequence).

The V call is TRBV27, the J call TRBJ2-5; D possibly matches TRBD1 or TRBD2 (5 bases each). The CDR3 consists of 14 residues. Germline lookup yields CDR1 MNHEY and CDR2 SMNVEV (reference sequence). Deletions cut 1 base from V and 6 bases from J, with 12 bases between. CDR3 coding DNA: TGTGCCAGCAGTTTATTAGCGTCGGGGCAGACCCAGTACTTC. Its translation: CASSLLASGQTQYF.

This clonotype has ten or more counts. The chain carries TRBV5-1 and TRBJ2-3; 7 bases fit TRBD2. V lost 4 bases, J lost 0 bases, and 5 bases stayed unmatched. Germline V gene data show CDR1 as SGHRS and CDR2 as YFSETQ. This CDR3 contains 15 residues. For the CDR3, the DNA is TGCGCCAGCAGCCTGTTAGCGGGTAGCACAGATACGCAGTATTTT. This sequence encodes CASSLLAGSTDTQYF.

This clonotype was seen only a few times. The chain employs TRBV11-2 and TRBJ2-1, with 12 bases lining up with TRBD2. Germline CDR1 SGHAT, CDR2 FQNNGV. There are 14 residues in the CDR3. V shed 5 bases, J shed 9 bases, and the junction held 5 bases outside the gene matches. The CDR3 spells CASSLAGGRVEQFF. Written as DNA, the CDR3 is TGTGCCAGCAGCCTAGCGGGAGGGCGGGTTGAGCAGTTCTTC.

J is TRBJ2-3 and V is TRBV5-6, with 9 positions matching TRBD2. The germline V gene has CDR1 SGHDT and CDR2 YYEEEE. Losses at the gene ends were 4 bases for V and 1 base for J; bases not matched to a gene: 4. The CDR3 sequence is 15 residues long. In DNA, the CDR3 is TGTGCCAGCAGCCTTAGCGGGAGTGGCACAGATACGCAGTATTTT. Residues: CASSLSGSGTDTQYF.

The CDR3 loop reads CASSLGGTGLSRAEQYF. The DNA of the CDR3 is TGTGCCAGCAGCTTAGGCGGTACAGGGCTGTCTCGAGCCGAGCAGTACTTC. The chain couples TRBV13 to TRBJ2-7; D is perhaps TRBD1 (6 bases). The CDR3 is made up of 17 amino acids. Trimming removed 0 bases at V and 6 bases at J, with 21 bases between. Looked up from germline, CDR1 is PRHDT and CDR2 is FYEKMQ (reference sequence).

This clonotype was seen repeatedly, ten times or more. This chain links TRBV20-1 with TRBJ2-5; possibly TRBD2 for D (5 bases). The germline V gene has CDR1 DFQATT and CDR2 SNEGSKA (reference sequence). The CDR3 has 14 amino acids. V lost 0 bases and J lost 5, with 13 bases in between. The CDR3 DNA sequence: TGCAGTGCTAGAGATTACCTAGCTGGGGAGACCCAGTACTTC. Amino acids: CSARDYLAGETQYF.

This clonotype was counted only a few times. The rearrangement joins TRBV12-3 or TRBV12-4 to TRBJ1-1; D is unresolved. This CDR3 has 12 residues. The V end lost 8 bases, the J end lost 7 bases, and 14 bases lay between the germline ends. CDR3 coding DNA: TGTGCCAGCGTCGCGTGGCCCCGTGAAGCTTTCTTT. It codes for CASVAWPREAFF.

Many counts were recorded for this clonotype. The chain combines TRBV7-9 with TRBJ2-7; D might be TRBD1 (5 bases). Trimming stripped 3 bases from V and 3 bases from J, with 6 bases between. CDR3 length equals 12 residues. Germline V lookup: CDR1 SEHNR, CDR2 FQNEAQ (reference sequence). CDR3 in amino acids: CASSFQGYEQYF. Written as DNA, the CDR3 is TGTGCCAGCAGCTTCCAGGGCTACGAGCAGTACTTC.